This TCR beta chain was captured in a study of T cell responses to AZD1222 COVID-19 vaccine. The V gene's germline CDR1 is MNHEY and CDR2 SVGAGI. The CDR3 totals 15 residues. The ends were cut back, 2 bases at V and 8 bases at J, with 18 bases in the middle. Profiled with immunoSEQ multiplex PCR; TCRdb holds only in-frame clones, not every one. The sample shows around 130,000 clones, over 75% of them seen only once. The sample in question was peripheral blood, obtained on day 0 of AZD1222 vaccination. This TCR derives from an adult in good health. The J gene is TRBJ1-2, the V gene TRBV6-5; tentatively, D is TRBD1 (5 bases). The CDR3 protein is CASSYPGGAVGGYTF. In nucleotides, the CDR3 is TGTGCCAGCAGTTACCCAGGAGGGGCCGTTGGGGGCTACACCTTC.